Shown below are 19 T cell receptor beta chains from a single sample sequenced in a study of blood T cell repertoires in COVID-19. Assay used: immunoSEQ multiplex PCR; TCRdb lists only in-frame clones, some missing. This sample has under 250,000 clones, with 89% found just once. Sequenced: peripheral blood. The receptors shown here come from a man in his sixties who had recovered from COVID-19.

The chain is built from TRBV4-1 and TRBJ1-4; D is unclear. Germline V gene data show CDR1 as MGHRA and CDR2 as YSYEKL. CDR3 length: 15 residues. The germline V and J ends were trimmed by 1 base and 5 bases, with 11 bases remaining between them. This chain's CDR3 is CASSQGYLQNEKLFF. For the CDR3, the DNA is TGCGCCAGCAGCCAAGGATACCTCCAGAATGAAAAACTGTTTTTT.

This chain's CDR3 is CASSPQALSFEQFF. As DNA, the CDR3 is TGTGCCAGCAGCCCCCAAGCTCTGTCTTTTGAGCAGTTCTTC. This chain connects TRBV11-3 to TRBJ2-1; D not resolved. The CDR3 has 14 amino acids. V lost 5 bases and J 9 bases, leaving 17 bases between the germline ends. CDR1 and CDR2 from the germline V gene are SGHNT and YENEEA. Full variable domain (remainder filled in from reference TRBV11-3 and TRBJ2-1): EAGVVQSPRYKIIEKKQPVAFWCNPISGHNTLYWYLQNLGQGPELLIRYENEEAVDDSQLPKDRFSAERLKGVDSTLKIQPAELGDSAVYLCASSPQALSFEQFFGPGTRLTVL.

This sequence joins TRBV28 and TRBJ1-1; D remains unclear. The CDR3 contains 14 residues. V was pared by 2 bases and J by 0 bases, with 7 bases between. Germline CDR1 is MDHEN and CDR2 is SYDVKM. The CDR3, as DNA: TGTGCCAGCAGTTTACCACAGCTGAACACTGAAGCTTTCTTT. Residues: CASSLPQLNTEAFF.

This sequence joins TRBV6-1 and TRBJ2-3; possible D gene TRBD1, 6 bases. Germline lookup yields CDR1 MNHNS and CDR2 SASEGT. With 6 bases removed from V and 3 bases from J, the gap between germline ends came to 19 bases. CDR3 length: 16 amino acids. The chain's CDR3 is CASREQGFGGTDTQYF. DNA for the CDR3: TGTGCCAGCAGGGAACAGGGCTTTGGTGGGACAGATACGCAGTATTTT.

V usage is TRBV6-5 and J usage is TRBJ2-5, with D tentatively TRBD1 (6 bases). The germline V and J ends were trimmed by 6 bases and 2 bases, with 10 bases remaining between them. Germline CDR1 and CDR2: MNHEY and SVGAGI. The CDR3 is made up of 13 amino acids. Here the CDR3 DNA reads TGTGCCAGCAGAAAACAGGGTCAAGAGACCCAGTACTTC. It yields the protein CASRKQGQETQYF.

The rearrangement uses TRBV23-1 and TRBJ1-1; possibly TRBD1 for D (5 bases). Being an ORF, TRBV23-1 has a function that is uncertain. The CDR3 extends over 12 amino acids. Trimming pared 6 bases from V and 7 bases from J, leaving 12 bases between. CDR3 sequence: CASRLDRVEAFF. CDR3 bases: TGCGCCAGCAGGCTAGACAGAGTTGAAGCTTTCTTT.

The rearrangement joins TRBV28 to TRBJ1-1, with D hard to call. The V and J ends lost 6 bases and 1 base respectively, with 18 bases between them. Looked up from germline, CDR1 is MDHEN and CDR2 is SYDVKM. The CDR3 sequence is 16 residues long. The CDR3 DNA follows: TGTGCCAGCAGACCGACGCGAGGCGCGGAGAACACTGAAGCTTTCTTT. Its translation: CASRPTRGAENTEAFF. Together with reference TRBV28 and TRBJ1-1, the CDR3 gives the full variable domain: DVKVTQSSRYLVKRTGEKVFLECVQDMDHENMFWYRQDPGLGLRLIYFSYDVKMKEKGDIPEGYSVSREKKERFSLILESASTNQTSMYLCASRPTRGAENTEAFFGQGTRLTVV.

The chain links TRBV3-1 (or the pseudogene TRBV3-2) to TRBJ1-3, with D uncertain. Trimming left V 8 bases short and J 4 bases short, with 6 bases between. The CDR3 contains 11 residues. The V gene's germline CDR1 is LGHDT and CDR2 YNNKEL (reference sequence). CDR3 amino acids: CASGEGNTIYF. The CDR3 DNA sequence: TGTGCCAGCGGGGAGGGAAACACCATATATTTT.

V is TRBV5-1 and J is TRBJ2-3; weak D call: TRBD1 (5 bases). With 0 bases removed from V and 4 bases from J, the gap between germline ends came to 15 bases. This CDR3 has 16 residues. Germline values: CDR1 SGHRS, CDR2 YFSETQ. CDR3 protein: CASSLGRVEWADTQYF. CDR3 nucleotide sequence: TGCGCCAGCAGCTTGGGCAGGGTGGAGTGGGCAGATACGCAGTATTTT.

V usage is TRBV5-1 and J usage is TRBJ2-3; no firm D call. This CDR3 is 15 amino acids long. V was pared by 0 bases and J by 4 bases, with 12 bases between. Germline loops: CDR1 SGHRS, CDR2 YFSETQ. CDR3 region: CASSLAVTVADTQYF. The CDR3 coding sequence is TGCGCCAGCAGCTTGGCCGTAACGGTTGCAGATACGCAGTATTTT.

J is TRBJ2-4 and V is TRBV4-3; perhaps TRBD2 as D (5 bases). Looked up from germline, CDR1 is LGHNA and CDR2 is YSLEER. The CDR3 length is 16 residues. V lost 0 bases and J lost 3, with 12 bases in between. The CDR3 region is CASSQDEVGGKNIQYF. The CDR3 nucleotides are TGCGCCAGCAGCCAAGATGAAGTCGGAGGCAAAAACATTCAGTACTTC.

This rearrangement joins TRBV12-5 to TRBJ2-3; 9 positions match TRBD2. There are 16 residues in the CDR3. Germline V gene sequence: CDR1 LGHNT, CDR2 FRNRAP. Germline trimming cut 7 bases from V and 4 bases from J; bases unmatched to any gene: 12. CDR3 region: CASATGAGGPPDTQYF. Written as DNA, the CDR3 is TGTGCTAGTGCCACGGGGGCGGGGGGGCCCCCAGATACGCAGTATTTT.

The genes are TRBV7-3 and TRBJ2-2; 9 bases are shared with TRBD2. Germline assignment: CDR1 SGHTA and CDR2 FQGTGA. This CDR3 is built from 18 residues. With 5 bases clipped from V and 5 bases from J, the junction kept 15 bases outside the gene matches. The CDR3 protein is CASSLAPAGGPGTGELFF. CDR3 nucleotide sequence: TGTGCCAGCAGCCTCGCCCCTGCGGGAGGGCCGGGGACCGGGGAGCTGTTTTTT.

The chain recombines TRBV3-1 (or the pseudogene TRBV3-2) with TRBJ2-7; D is perhaps TRBD2 (5 bases). Between the trimmed V and J ends, which lost 2 bases and 4 bases, there was a span of 6 bases. The length of the CDR3 is 12 residues. From germline, CDR1 is LGHDT and CDR2 YNNKEL (reference sequence). DNA of the CDR3: TGTGCCAGCAGCCAAAGACTATACGAGCAGTACTTC. It is translated as CASSQRLYEQYF.

In this sample, this clone turned up a few times. The J gene is TRBJ1-6, the V gene TRBV18; 7 positions match TRBD1. V was pared by 3 bases and J by 5 bases, with 4 bases of the junction left unmatched. The CDR3 consists of 15 residues. Germline V gene lookup returns CDR1 KGHSH and CDR2 LQKENI. CDR3 region: CASSPFQGDNSPLHF. Here the CDR3 DNA reads TGTGCCAGCTCACCGTTTCAGGGGGATAATTCACCCCTCCACTTT.

About this clone itself: This same CDR3 is encoded by further DNA sequences in the sample. The V call is TRBV7-6, the J call TRBJ1-1, with D perhaps matching TRBD1 (6 bases). Germline CDR1 reads SGHVS; CDR2 reads FNYEAQ. This CDR3 is 13 amino acids long. V was shortened by 5 bases and J by 2 bases, with 9 bases between the two germline ends. The CDR3 nucleotides are TGTGCCAGCAGCGCGGACAGTAACACTGAAGCTTTCTTT. Its translation: CASSADSNTEAFF.

The genes are TRBV19 and TRBJ2-7; 8 bases agree with TRBD1. Germline V gene lookup returns CDR1 LNHDA and CDR2 SQIVND (reference sequence). There are 15 residues in the CDR3. The ends lost 5 bases at V and 5 bases at J; junction bases unmatched: 11. The CDR3 sequence: CASSERTGFFNEQYF. The CDR3 DNA reads TGTGCCAGTAGTGAAAGGACAGGGTTTTTCAACGAGCAGTACTTC.

The chain has TRBV3-1 (or the pseudogene TRBV3-2) and TRBJ1-1; D uncertain. Trimming removed 0 bases from V and 0 bases from J, with 8 bases in between. The CDR3 spans 15 residues. Germline lookup yields CDR1 LGHDT and CDR2 YNNKEL (reference sequence). The DNA of the CDR3 is TGTGCCAGCAGCCAAGAGCTTTCAGTGAACACTGAAGCTTTCTTT. Translated, it gives CASSQELSVNTEAFF.

This clone occurred a few times. The rearrangement uses TRBV5-8 and TRBJ2-1; TRBD2 matches at 13 bases. The CDR3 spans 15 residues. In germline, CDR1 is SGHTS, CDR2 YDEGEE. The V segment lost 4 bases and the J segment 5 bases; nucleotides outside the gene matches: 3. CDR3 loop: CASSRGLAGNNEQFF. DNA of the CDR3: TGTGCCAGCAGCAGGGGACTAGCGGGAAACAATGAGCAGTTCTTC.